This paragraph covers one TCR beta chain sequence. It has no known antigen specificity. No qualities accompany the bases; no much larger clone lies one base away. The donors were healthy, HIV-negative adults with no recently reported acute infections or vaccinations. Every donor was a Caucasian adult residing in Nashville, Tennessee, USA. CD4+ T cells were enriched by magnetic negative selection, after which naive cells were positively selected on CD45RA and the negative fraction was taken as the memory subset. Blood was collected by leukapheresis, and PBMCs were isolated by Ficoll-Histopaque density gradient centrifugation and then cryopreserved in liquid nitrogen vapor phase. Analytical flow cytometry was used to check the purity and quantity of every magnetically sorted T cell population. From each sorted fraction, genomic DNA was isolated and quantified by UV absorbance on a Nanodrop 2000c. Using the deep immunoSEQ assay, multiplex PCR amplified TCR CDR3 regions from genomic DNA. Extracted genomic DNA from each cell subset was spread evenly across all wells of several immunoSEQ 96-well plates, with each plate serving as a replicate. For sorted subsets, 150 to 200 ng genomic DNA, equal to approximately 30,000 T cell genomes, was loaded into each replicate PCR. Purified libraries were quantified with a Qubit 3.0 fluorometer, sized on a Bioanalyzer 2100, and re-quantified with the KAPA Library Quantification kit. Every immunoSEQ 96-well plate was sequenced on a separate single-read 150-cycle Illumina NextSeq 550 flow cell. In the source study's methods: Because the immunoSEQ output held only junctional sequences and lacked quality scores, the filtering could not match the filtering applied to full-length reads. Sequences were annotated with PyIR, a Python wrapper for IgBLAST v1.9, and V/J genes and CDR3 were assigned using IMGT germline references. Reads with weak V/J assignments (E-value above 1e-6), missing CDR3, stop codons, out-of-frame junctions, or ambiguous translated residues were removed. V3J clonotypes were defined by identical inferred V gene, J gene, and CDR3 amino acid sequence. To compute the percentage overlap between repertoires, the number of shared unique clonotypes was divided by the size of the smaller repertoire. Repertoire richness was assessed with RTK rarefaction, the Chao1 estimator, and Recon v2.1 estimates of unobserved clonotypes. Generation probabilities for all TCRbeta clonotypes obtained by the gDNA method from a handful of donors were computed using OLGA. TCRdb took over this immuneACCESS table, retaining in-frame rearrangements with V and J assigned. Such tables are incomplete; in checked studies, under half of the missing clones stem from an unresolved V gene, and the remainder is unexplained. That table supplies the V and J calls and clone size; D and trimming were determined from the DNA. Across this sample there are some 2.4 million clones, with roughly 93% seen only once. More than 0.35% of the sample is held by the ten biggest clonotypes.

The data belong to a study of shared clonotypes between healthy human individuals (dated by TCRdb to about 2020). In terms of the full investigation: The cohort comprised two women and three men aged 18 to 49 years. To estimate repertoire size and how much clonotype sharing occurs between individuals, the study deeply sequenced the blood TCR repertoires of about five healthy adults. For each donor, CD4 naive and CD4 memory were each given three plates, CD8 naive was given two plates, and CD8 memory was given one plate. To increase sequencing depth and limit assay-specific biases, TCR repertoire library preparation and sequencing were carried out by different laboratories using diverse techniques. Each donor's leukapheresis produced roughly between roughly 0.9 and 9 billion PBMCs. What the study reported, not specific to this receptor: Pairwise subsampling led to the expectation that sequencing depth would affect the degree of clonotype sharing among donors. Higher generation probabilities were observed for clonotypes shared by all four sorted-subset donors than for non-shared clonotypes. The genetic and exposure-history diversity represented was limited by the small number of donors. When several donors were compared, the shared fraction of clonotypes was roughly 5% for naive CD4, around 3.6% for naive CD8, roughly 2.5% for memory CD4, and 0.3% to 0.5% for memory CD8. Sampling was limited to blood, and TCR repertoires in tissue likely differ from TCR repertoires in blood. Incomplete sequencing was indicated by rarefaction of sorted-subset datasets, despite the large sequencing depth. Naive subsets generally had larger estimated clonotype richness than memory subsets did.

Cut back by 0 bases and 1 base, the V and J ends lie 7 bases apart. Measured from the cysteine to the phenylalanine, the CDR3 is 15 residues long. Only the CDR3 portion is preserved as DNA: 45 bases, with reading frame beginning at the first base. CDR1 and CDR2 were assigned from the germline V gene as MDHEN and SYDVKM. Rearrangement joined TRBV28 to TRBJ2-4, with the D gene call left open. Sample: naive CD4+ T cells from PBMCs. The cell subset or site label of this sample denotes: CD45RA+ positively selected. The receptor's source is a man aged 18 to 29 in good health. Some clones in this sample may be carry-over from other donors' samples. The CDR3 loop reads CASSLWVGAKNIQYF. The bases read TGTGCCAGCAGTTTATGGGTGGGGGCCAAAAACATTCAGTACTTC.